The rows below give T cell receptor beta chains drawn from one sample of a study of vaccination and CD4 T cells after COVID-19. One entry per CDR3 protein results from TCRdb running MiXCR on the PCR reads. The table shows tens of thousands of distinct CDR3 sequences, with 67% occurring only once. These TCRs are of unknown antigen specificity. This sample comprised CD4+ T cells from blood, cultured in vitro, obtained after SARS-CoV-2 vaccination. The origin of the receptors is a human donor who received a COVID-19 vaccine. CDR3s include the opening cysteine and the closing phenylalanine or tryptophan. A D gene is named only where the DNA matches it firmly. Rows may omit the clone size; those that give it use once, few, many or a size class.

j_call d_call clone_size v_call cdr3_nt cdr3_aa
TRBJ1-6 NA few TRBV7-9 TGTGCCAGCAGCCGGGGGGAAGATAATTCACCCCTCCACTTT CASSRGEDNSPLHF
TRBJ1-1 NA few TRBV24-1 TGTGCCACCAGTGTTCCGGACTGGCCGAACACTGAAGCTTTCTTT CATSVPDWPNTEAFF
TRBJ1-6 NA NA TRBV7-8 TGTGCCAGCAGCCCGGGGTCCTCAGGGCCCCACTTT CASSPGSSGPHF
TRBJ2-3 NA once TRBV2 TGTGCCAGCAGTGTGGCACAGATCACAGATACGCAGTATTTT CASSVAQITDTQYF
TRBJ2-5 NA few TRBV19 TGTGCCAGTAGTATAAGCCAGCGAGAGACCCAGTACTTC CASSISQRETQYF
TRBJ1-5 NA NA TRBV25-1 TGTGCCAGCAGTGAATTCGACGGAGGTAATCAGCCCCAGCATTTT CASSEFDGGNQPQHF
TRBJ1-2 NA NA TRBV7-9 TGTGCCAGCAGCCTCCCAAACCGGACAGCCTCGGGATATGGCTACACCTTC CASSLPNRTASGYGYTF
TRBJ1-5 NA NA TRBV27 TGTGCCAGCAGTTCGGACAGAAATCAGCCCCAGCATTTT CASSSDRNQPQHF
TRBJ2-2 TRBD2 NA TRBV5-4 TGTGCCAGCAGTTCACGCGGGGGGGCAGATACCGGGGAGCTGTTTTTT CASSSRGGADTGELFF
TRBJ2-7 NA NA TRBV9 TGTGCCAGCAGCGTCCACCGCTACGAGCAGTACTTC CASSVHRYEQYF
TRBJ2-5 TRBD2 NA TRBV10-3 TGTGCCACTAGCGGGGGATCTCAAGAGACCCAGTACTTC CATSGGSQETQYF
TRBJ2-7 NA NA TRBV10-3 TGTGCCATCAGTCCTACCCGGGGGACGGATGAATACGAGCAGTACTTC CAISPTRGTDEYEQYF
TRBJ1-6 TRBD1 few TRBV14 TGTGCCAGCAGCCAAGCGACAGGGATTGTGCGGAATTCACCCCTCCACTTT CASSQATGIVRNSPLHF
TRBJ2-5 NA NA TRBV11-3 TGTGCCAGCAGCTTAGGGGGAGAACAAGAGACCCAGTACTTC CASSLGGEQETQYF
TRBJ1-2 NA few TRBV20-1 TGCAGTGCTAGCGGTCAGGGGTTAATTGGCTACACCTTC CSASGQGLIGYTF
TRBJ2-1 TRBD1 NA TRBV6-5 TGTGCCAGCAGTTATCTACAGGGGATCTACAATGAGCAGTTCTTC CASSYLQGIYNEQFF
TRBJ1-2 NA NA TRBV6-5 TGTGCCAGCAGTTCACAGGGTCAGGGCTACACCTTC CASSSQGQGYTF
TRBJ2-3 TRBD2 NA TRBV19 TGTGCCAGTAGTTCACAGCGGGGGGCAGGAGATACGCAGTATTTT CASSSQRGAGDTQYF
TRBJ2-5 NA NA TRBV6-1 TGTGCCAGCAGCCGGGACACCCAAGAGACCCAGTACTTC CASSRDTQETQYF
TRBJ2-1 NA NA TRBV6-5 TGTGCCAGCAGTTATTCGGTTATCGGTGAGCAGTTCTTC CASSYSVIGEQFF
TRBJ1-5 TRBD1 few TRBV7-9 TGTGCCAGCAGCTCCGGACAGGGGATTGATCAGCCCCAGCATTTT CASSSGQGIDQPQHF
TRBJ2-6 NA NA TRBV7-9 TGTGCCAGCAGCCCTTTCCACCCTGGGGCCAACGTCCTGACTTTC CASSPFHPGANVLTF
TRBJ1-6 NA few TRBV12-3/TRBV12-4 TGTGCCAGCAGTTTAACCGTAGGGGGAACAACCCTCCACTTT CASSLTVGGTTLHF
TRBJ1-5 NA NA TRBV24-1 TGTGCCACCAGTGGTCCAGGAAGATATAGCAATCAGCCCCAGCATTTT CATSGPGRYSNQPQHF
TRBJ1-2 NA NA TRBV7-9 TGTGCCAGCAGCTTGCCAGGGAGGGGTGGCTACACCTTC CASSLPGRGGYTF
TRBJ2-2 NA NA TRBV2 TGTGCCAGCAGTGAAGCCGGGGAGCTGTTTTTT CASSEAGELFF
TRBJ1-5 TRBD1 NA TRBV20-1 TGCAGTGTCTCGGACAGGGGGCTTAGTCAGCCCCAGCATTTT CSVSDRGLSQPQHF
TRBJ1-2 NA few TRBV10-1 TGCGCCAGCAGTGAGTCGATGTTGCGCGGCTACACCTTC CASSESMLRGYTF
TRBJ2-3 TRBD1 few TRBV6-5 TGTGCCAGCAGTTACAACCCCGGACAGGGGGGCCTAGATACGCAGTATTTT CASSYNPGQGGLDTQYF
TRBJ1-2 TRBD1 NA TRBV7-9 TGTGCCAGCAGCTTTGGACAGGAAAGCTACACCTTC CASSFGQESYTF
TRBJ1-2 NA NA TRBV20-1 TGCAGCAGCCAGGAGGGTAGGGGGGTGTATGGCTACACCTTC CSSQEGRGVYGYTF
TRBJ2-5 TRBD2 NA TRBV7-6 TGTGCCAGCAGCTTAATCCCTAGCGGGGATCAAGAGACCCAGTACTTC CASSLIPSGDQETQYF
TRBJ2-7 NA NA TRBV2 TGTGCCAGCAGCACCGGGCGGGCTACTATAAGCGAGCAGTACTTC CASSTGRATISEQYF
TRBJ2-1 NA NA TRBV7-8 TGTGCCAGCAGCTTAGCGGGGGCGCTGAATGAGCAGTTCTTC CASSLAGALNEQFF
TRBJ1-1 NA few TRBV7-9 TGTGCCAGCAGCTTTGACGGGCAGATGAACACTGAAGCTTTCTTT CASSFDGQMNTEAFF
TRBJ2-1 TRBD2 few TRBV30 TGTGCCTCGACCCCGACTAGCGGGGGGGTTTTCAATGAGCAGTTCTTC CASTPTSGGVFNEQFF
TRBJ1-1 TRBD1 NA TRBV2 TGTGCCAGCAAACACAGGGGGTTAACTGAAGCTTTCTTT CASKHRGLTEAFF